This T cell receptor beta chain was profiled in a study of blood T cell repertoires in COVID-19. Those enrolled in Seattle joined during active infection and were followed longitudinally afterward. The V gene's germline CDR1 is SGHRS and CDR2 YFSETQ. This CDR3 has 17 residues. V dropped 0 bases and J dropped 3; count of bases not matched to a gene: 8. Original processing notes: From reference gene primer amplification, estimates of nucleated cell counts were derived. Profiled with immunoSEQ multiplex PCR; TCRdb holds only in-frame clones, not every one. V and J calls and clone size follow that table, whereas D and trimming were derived from the DNA. The table shows around 440,000 clones, with around 89% occurring only once.

The source material was peripheral blood. The clonotype originates from a woman aged 45 to 65 with COVID-19, enrolled during active disease. This chain uses TRBV5-1 with TRBJ2-3; 9 bases are shared with TRBD1. The CDR3 spells CASSLAEGQGGTDTQYF. The CDR3 bases are TGCGCCAGCAGCTTGGCCGAGGGACAGGGAGGGACAGATACGCAGTATTTT.